The 19 T cell receptor beta chains listed next were all sequenced from one sample in a study of blood T cell repertoires in COVID-19. Profiling relied on immunoSEQ multiplex PCR, and the TCRdb table lists in-frame clones only, not all of them. The sample has 200,000 to 300,000 clones; more than 70% are singletons. The sequencing input was peripheral blood. These receptors were obtained from an elderly woman with COVID-19, enrolled during active disease.

This rearrangement joins TRBV20-1 to TRBJ1-1; 7 nucleotides agree with TRBD1. The CDR3 consists of 11 residues. Germline values: CDR1 DFQATT, CDR2 SNEGSKA (reference sequence). V was clipped by 2 bases and J by 11 bases; unmatched bases: 5. The CDR3 here is CSARRQGFAFF. The CDR3 nucleotides are TGCAGTGCTAGAAGACAGGGCTTTGCTTTCTTT.

The J gene is TRBJ2-3, the V gene TRBV7-2; 10 bases align to TRBD1. V lost 3 bases and J lost 5; bases outside the gene matches: 5. The CDR3 consists of 15 residues. Germline values: CDR1 SGHTA, CDR2 FQGNSA. The CDR3 sequence: CASSLTGGVGDTQYF. The CDR3, as DNA: TGTGCCAGCAGCTTGACAGGGGGCGTTGGAGATACGCAGTATTTT. The full variable domain, with the rest looked up from reference TRBV7-2 and TRBJ2-3, is GAGVSQSPSNKVTEKGKDVELRCDPISGHTALYWYRQSLGQGLEFLIYFQGNSAPDKSGLPSDRFSAERTGGSVSTLTIQRTQQEDSAVYLCASSLTGGVGDTQYFGPGTRLTVL.

The chain joins TRBV3-1 (or the pseudogene TRBV3-2) to TRBJ2-1; D call uncertain. Per germline, CDR1 LGHDT and CDR2 YNNKEL (reference sequence). The CDR3 sequence is 11 residues long. The V and J ends lost 1 base and 10 bases respectively, with 5 bases between them. CDR3: CASSQVAEQFF. The CDR3 bases are TGTGCCAGCAGCCAAGTTGCGGAGCAGTTCTTC.

The genes are TRBV3-1 (or the pseudogene TRBV3-2) and TRBJ1-6; 7 nucleotides align to TRBD1. This CDR3 has 15 amino acids. Germline trimming cut 7 bases from V and 4 bases from J; bases unmatched to any gene: 7. CDR1 and CDR2 (germline): LGHDT, YNNKEL (reference sequence). Here the CDR3 reads CASTRQGGYNSPLHF. The DNA of the CDR3 is TGTGCCAGCACCCGACAGGGTGGGTATAATTCACCCCTCCACTTT.

The chain joins TRBV6-5 to TRBJ1-1; D perhaps matches TRBD1 (5 bases). CDR3 length equals 13 residues. With 5 bases removed from V and 0 bases from J, the gap between germline ends came to 7 bases. CDR1 and CDR2 from the germline V gene are MNHEY and SVGAGI. CDR3 in amino acids: CASSRGMNTEAFF. The CDR3 coding sequence is TGTGCCAGCAGTAGGGGCATGAACACTGAAGCTTTCTTT.

The sample holds one count of this clone. The J gene is TRBJ1-6, the V gene TRBV2; 9 bases fit TRBD1. V gave up 6 bases and J gave up 0 bases; unmatched junction bases: 9. Germline lookup yields CDR1 SNHLY and CDR2 FYNNEI. There are 18 residues in the CDR3. CDR3 sequence reads: CASRVGQGTASYNSPLHF. DNA of the CDR3: TGTGCCAGCAGGGTTGGACAGGGGACTGCCTCCTATAATTCACCCCTCCACTTT.

The chain combines TRBV21-1 with TRBJ1-3. TRBV21-1 is designated a pseudogene. The CDR3 has 14 amino acids. The CDR3 region is CASSSNRTRDTIYF. The DNA for the CDR3 is TGTGCCAGCAGCAGTAACAGGACTAGAGACACCATATATTTT.

The gene calls are TRBV20-1 and TRBJ1-1, with unresolved D. Germline V gene data show CDR1 as DFQATT and CDR2 as SNEGSKA (reference sequence). The CDR3 is made up of 11 amino acids. The germline V and J ends were trimmed by 3 bases and 6 bases, with 8 bases remaining between them. In nucleotides, the CDR3 is TGCAGTGCTAGGGGAGAGGCTGAAGCTTTCTTT. This gives the protein CSARGEAEAFF.

This chain joins TRBV14 and TRBJ2-7; D is unclear. V shed 2 bases and J shed 6 bases, with 8 bases lying between them. Germline CDR1 SGHDN, CDR2 FVKESK. The CDR3 covers 12 residues. DNA for the CDR3: TGTGCCAGCAGCCAATCTTTCGGCGAGCAGTACGTC. Residues: CASSQSFGEQYV.

This clone appeared a single time. The rearrangement links TRBV4-1 to TRBJ2-5; D may be TRBD1 (5 bases). Per the germline V gene, CDR1 is MGHRA and CDR2 is YSYEKL. Trimming took off 1 base at V and 2 bases at J, with 11 bases between the two ends. CDR3 length: 15 residues. CDR3 nucleotide sequence: TGCGCCAGCAGCCAAGTACCAGGGCTGCAAGAGACCCAGTACTTC. Its translation: CASSQVPGLQETQYF.

The V gene is TRBV5-1, the J gene TRBJ2-3, with 14 positions matching TRBD2. This CDR3 spans 18 amino acids. Trimming removed 1 base from V and 1 base from J; junction bases left unmatched: 5. Germline loops: CDR1 SGHRS, CDR2 YFSETQ. The DNA for the CDR3 is TGCGCCAGCAGCTTGTCTCCGGGACTAGCGGGGGGCACAGATACGCAGTATTTT. It specifies CASSLSPGLAGGTDTQYF.

The chain carries TRBV18 and TRBJ1-1, with no clear D. In germline, CDR1 is KGHSH, CDR2 LQKENI. The CDR3 contains 13 residues. V was pared by 0 bases and J by 11 bases, with 13 bases between. CDR3 DNA sequence: TGTGCCAGCTCACCACCGAACGGAGAGGGCGCTTTCTTT. Translating it yields CASSPPNGEGAFF.

The CDR3 nucleotides are TGTGCCAGCAGCTTGACTAGTTTCGAGCAGTACTTC. Translating it yields CASSLTSFEQYF. The V call is TRBV6-2 or TRBV6-3, the J call TRBJ2-7, with D perhaps TRBD2 (6 bases). Trimming left V 6 bases short and J 6 bases short, with 12 bases between. Looked up from germline, CDR1 is MNHEY and CDR2 is SVGEGT. The CDR3 contains 12 residues.

The V and J genes are TRBV19 and TRBJ2-2, with D possibly TRBD2 on 5 matching bases. Germline-derived CDR1 and CDR2 are LNHDA and SQIVND (reference sequence). Trimming stripped 6 bases from V and 0 bases from J, with 14 bases between. The CDR3 runs 16 residues. Here the CDR3 DNA reads TGTGCCAGTAGCCAATTGGGGAGTCCGAACACCGGGGAGCTGTTTTTT. Translation: CASSQLGSPNTGELFF.

This clone was counted between two and nine times. The chain joins TRBV11-2 to TRBJ1-3, with 7 bases identical to TRBD1. Per germline, CDR1 SGHAT and CDR2 FQNNGV. Trimming at V came to 2 bases and at J to 0 bases, leaving 10 bases not matched to a gene. The CDR3 contains 18 residues. DNA of the CDR3: TGTGCCAGCAGCTTAAACGACAGGGCGTCAGGCTCTGGAAACACCATATATTTT. Amino acids: CASSLNDRASGSGNTIYF.

V and J are TRBV10-3 and TRBJ1-1, with D perhaps TRBD1 (5 bases). The CDR3 has 14 residues. Deletions cut 0 bases from V and 3 bases from J, with 8 bases between. Germline CDR1 is ENHRY and CDR2 is SYGVKD. CDR3 region: CAISESIRDTEAFF. The CDR3 DNA reads TGTGCCATCAGTGAGTCTATCAGGGACACTGAAGCTTTCTTT.

This clone was recorded once. The rearrangement joins TRBV4-3 to TRBJ2-1; D is possibly TRBD1 (6 bases). V was trimmed by 4 bases and J by 7 bases, leaving 17 bases between them. CDR1 is LGHNA, CDR2 YSLEER, per germline. The length of the CDR3 is 15 residues. DNA of the CDR3: TGCGCCAGCAGCCGAGGAGGAGCAGGGGTGAATGAGCAGTTCTTC. Protein: CASSRGGAGVNEQFF.

V is TRBV5-4 and J is TRBJ1-2; 7 bases match TRBD1. The CDR3 spans 14 residues. Germline CDR1 SGHNT, CDR2 YYREEE (reference sequence). V was clipped by 0 bases and J by 7 bases; unmatched bases: 6. For the CDR3, the DNA is TGTGCCAGCAGCTTGGAAGGACAGGCACGTGGCTACACCTTC. Translation: CASSLEGQARGYTF.

This chain connects TRBV5-1 to TRBJ1-2; 8 positions match TRBD1. The V segment lost 2 bases and the J segment 5 bases; nucleotides outside the gene matches: 8. Germline values: CDR1 SGHRS, CDR2 YFSETQ. The CDR3 contains 15 residues. This CDR3 reads CASSLGQGWTYGYTF. Here the CDR3 DNA reads TGCGCCAGCAGCTTAGGACAGGGCTGGACGTATGGCTACACCTTC.